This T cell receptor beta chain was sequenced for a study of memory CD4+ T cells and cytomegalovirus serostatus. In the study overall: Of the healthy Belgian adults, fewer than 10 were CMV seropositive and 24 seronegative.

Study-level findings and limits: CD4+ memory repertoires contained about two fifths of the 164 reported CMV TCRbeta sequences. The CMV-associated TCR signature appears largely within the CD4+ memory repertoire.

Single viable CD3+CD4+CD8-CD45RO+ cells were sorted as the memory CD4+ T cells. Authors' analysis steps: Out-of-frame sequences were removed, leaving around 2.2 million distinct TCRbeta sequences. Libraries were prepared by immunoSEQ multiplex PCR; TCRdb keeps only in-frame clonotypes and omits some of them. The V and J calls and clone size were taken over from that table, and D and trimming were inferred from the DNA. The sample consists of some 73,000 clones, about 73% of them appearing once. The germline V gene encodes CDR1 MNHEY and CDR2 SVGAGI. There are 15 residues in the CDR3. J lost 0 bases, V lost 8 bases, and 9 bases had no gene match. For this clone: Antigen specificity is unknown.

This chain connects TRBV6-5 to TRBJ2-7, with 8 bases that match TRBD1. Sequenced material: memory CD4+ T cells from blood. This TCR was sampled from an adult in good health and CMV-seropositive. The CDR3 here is CASRTGTPISYEQYF. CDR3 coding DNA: TGTGCCAGCCGGACAGGGACGCCCATCTCCTACGAGCAGTACTTC.